The sequence of this TCR beta chain was determined in a study of regulatory T cells in long-lasting Graves disease. Construction of the TCR beta libraries employed iRepertoire HTBI primers in conjunction with Arm-PCR of CDR3 regions. TCRdb itself ran the multiplex PCR reads through MiXCR, one entry per CDR3 protein. Of 400,000 to 500,000 distinct CDR3 sequences detected, 20% to 25% appear once; the ten largest clones hold approximately 15%. This clonotype was counted between two and nine times. Regarding time point: persistent/refractory GD, antithyroid drugs over 5 years with positive TRAb. From RNA extracted from PBMCs, the TCR library was made. The sample was peripheral blood mononuclear cells (PBMCs), taken when the disease was refractory, from a patient treated with antithyroid drugs. This TCR was recovered from a female donor with Graves disease.

For the CDR3, the DNA is TGTGCCAGCAGTTTATCGAGGGAGTTTACCATTCAGTACTTC. Translating it yields CASSLSREFTIQYF. This rearrangement joins TRBV27 to TRBJ2-4, with a tentative D call TRBD2 (5 bases). The CDR3 has 14 residues. Germline-derived CDR1 and CDR2 are MNHEY and SMNVEV (reference sequence). V gave up 0 bases and J gave up 9 bases, with 12 bases separating them.